These T cell receptor beta chains were read from a single sample in a study of blood T cell repertoires in COVID-19. Measured with immunoSEQ multiplex PCR; TCRdb has only the in-frame clones, and not every one. Of 60,000 to 75,000 clones listed, 83% are singletons. The sample was peripheral blood. All receptors come from a human donor in a cohort sampled during active COVID-19. The CDR3 runs from the conserved cysteine through the conserved F or W. Fields, in order: J gene, CDR3 length, V gene, CDR3 protein.

J gene: TRBJ2-7; CDR3 length: 13; V gene: TRBV4-1; CDR3 protein: CASSRQGSYEQYF
J gene: TRBJ2-7; CDR3 length: 13; V gene: TRBV18; CDR3 protein: CASSPDVGREQYF
J gene: TRBJ1-5; CDR3 length: 16; V gene: TRBV7-2; CDR3 protein: CASSLAGFGYGQPQHF
J gene: TRBJ1-3; CDR3 length: 14; V gene: TRBV10-2; CDR3 protein: CATMPGGTGNTIYF
J gene: TRBJ2-5; CDR3 length: 15; V gene: TRBV7-6; CDR3 protein: CASSLVAGGAETQYF
J gene: TRBJ2-1; CDR3 length: 13; V gene: TRBV11-3; CDR3 protein: CASSQGLYSEQFF
J gene: TRBJ1-1; CDR3 length: 16; V gene: TRBV18; CDR3 protein: CASSPGTGTVNTEAFF
J gene: TRBJ2-7; CDR3 length: 16; V gene: TRBV18; CDR3 protein: CASSPPKGTGIDEQYF
J gene: TRBJ1-2; CDR3 length: 13; V gene: TRBV7-9; CDR3 protein: CASSPDGIYGYTF
J gene: TRBJ1-3; CDR3 length: 14; V gene: TRBV15; CDR3 protein: CATSPQGPRNTIYF
J gene: TRBJ2-1; CDR3 length: 15; V gene: TRBV5-1; CDR3 protein: CASSLRLDLSGEQFF
J gene: TRBJ2-2; CDR3 length: 15; V gene: TRBV19; CDR3 protein: CASSIGYGVTGELFF
J gene: TRBJ1-2; CDR3 length: 17; V gene: TRBV6-1; CDR3 protein: CASSEGGTGFFTYGYTF
J gene: TRBJ2-1; CDR3 length: 18; V gene: TRBV3-1/TRBV3-2; CDR3 protein: CASSQKRDPTSVYNEQFF
J gene: TRBJ2-1; CDR3 length: 16; V gene: TRBV6-2/TRBV6-3; CDR3 protein: CASSPTRAGGPLGQFF
J gene: TRBJ2-1; CDR3 length: 19; V gene: TRBV4-2; CDR3 protein: CASSQVGTSGGLSYNEQFF
J gene: TRBJ1-1; CDR3 length: 14; V gene: TRBV6-1; CDR3 protein: CASSETRDSTEAFF
J gene: TRBJ2-1; CDR3 length: 15; V gene: TRBV3-1/TRBV3-2; CDR3 protein: CASSDPSGSGDEQFF
J gene: TRBJ1-1; CDR3 length: 15; V gene: TRBV7-9; CDR3 protein: CASSPSRGLNTEAFF
J gene: TRBJ2-2; CDR3 length: 17; V gene: TRBV5-4; CDR3 protein: CASSLAPGQGNTGELFF
J gene: TRBJ2-3; CDR3 length: 13; V gene: TRBV7-9; CDR3 protein: CASSLVGRDTQYF
J gene: TRBJ1-1; CDR3 length: 13; V gene: TRBV19; CDR3 protein: CASSTGRGTEAFF
J gene: TRBJ2-2; CDR3 length: 18; V gene: TRBV27; CDR3 protein: CASSPDHSGTGYPGELFF
J gene: TRBJ2-3; CDR3 length: 15; V gene: TRBV7-9; CDR3 protein: CASSSTGGRGDTQYF
J gene: TRBJ1-2; CDR3 length: 15; V gene: TRBV18; CDR3 protein: CASSLSQGRMAGYTF
J gene: TRBJ2-1; CDR3 length: 17; V gene: TRBV5-1; CDR3 protein: CASSLAWGSGRSNEQFF
J gene: TRBJ2-1; CDR3 length: 19; V gene: TRBV9; CDR3 protein: CASSVVGWGTSGSRNEQFF
J gene: TRBJ1-2; CDR3 length: 15; V gene: TRBV2; CDR3 protein: CASNEAQGVGYGYTF
J gene: TRBJ1-2; CDR3 length: 12; V gene: TRBV19; CDR3 protein: CASTQAIYGYTF
J gene: TRBJ2-7; CDR3 length: 15; V gene: TRBV12-5; CDR3 protein: CASGLAQGTLYEQYF
J gene: TRBJ1-2; CDR3 length: 15; V gene: TRBV7-9; CDR3 protein: CASSLAPGQGEGYTF
J gene: TRBJ2-1; CDR3 length: 18; V gene: TRBV7-2; CDR3 protein: CASSFWGGGLSSYNEQFF
J gene: TRBJ1-1; CDR3 length: 11; V gene: TRBV4-1; CDR3 protein: CASSQDRKAFF
J gene: TRBJ2-1; CDR3 length: 16; V gene: TRBV7-9; CDR3 protein: CASSAGLAGAYNEQFF
J gene: TRBJ2-7; CDR3 length: 14; V gene: TRBV5-4; CDR3 protein: CASSLDRDLYEQYF
J gene: TRBJ1-2; CDR3 length: 12; V gene: TRBV5-1; CDR3 protein: CASSLAPDGYTF
J gene: TRBJ2-3; CDR3 length: 14; V gene: TRBV19; CDR3 protein: CASSIFSALDTQYF
J gene: TRBJ2-7; CDR3 length: 15; V gene: TRBV4-1; CDR3 protein: CASSQGGLAIYEQYF
J gene: TRBJ2-7; CDR3 length: 11; V gene: TRBV20-1; CDR3 protein: CSASSSYEQYF
J gene: TRBJ1-1; CDR3 length: 14; V gene: TRBV7-9; CDR3 protein: CASSLTGGMTEAFF
J gene: TRBJ1-1; CDR3 length: 13; V gene: TRBV12-3/TRBV12-4; CDR3 protein: CASSLGGGTEAFF
J gene: TRBJ2-7; CDR3 length: 13; V gene: TRBV6-5; CDR3 protein: CASRGARPGEQYF
J gene: TRBJ2-1; CDR3 length: 16; V gene: TRBV7-8; CDR3 protein: CASSLASRGRATEQFF
J gene: TRBJ2-7; CDR3 length: 14; V gene: TRBV5-1; CDR3 protein: CASSFEGASYEQYF
J gene: TRBJ1-1; CDR3 length: 13; V gene: TRBV18; CDR3 protein: CASSPGQSTEAFF
J gene: TRBJ2-6; CDR3 length: 16; V gene: TRBV6-4; CDR3 protein: CASSDSQDSGANVLTF
J gene: TRBJ1-2; CDR3 length: 14; V gene: TRBV10-3; CDR3 protein: CAIRPSSGGGGYTF
J gene: TRBJ1-1; CDR3 length: 15; V gene: TRBV6-1; CDR3 protein: CASSERGQANTEAFF
J gene: TRBJ2-1; CDR3 length: 15; V gene: TRBV6-2/TRBV6-3; CDR3 protein: CASRPWGGAQNEQFF
J gene: TRBJ1-1; CDR3 length: 14; V gene: TRBV7-2; CDR3 protein: CASSFSQGGTEAFF
J gene: TRBJ2-1; CDR3 length: 18; V gene: TRBV19; CDR3 protein: CASSIDPRLAGAKNEQFF
J gene: TRBJ2-7; CDR3 length: 14; V gene: TRBV18; CDR3 protein: CASSRQGATYEQYF
J gene: TRBJ2-7; CDR3 length: 13; V gene: TRBV18; CDR3 protein: CASSSGQSYEQYF
J gene: TRBJ2-5; CDR3 length: 9; V gene: TRBV18; CDR3 protein: CALKETQYF